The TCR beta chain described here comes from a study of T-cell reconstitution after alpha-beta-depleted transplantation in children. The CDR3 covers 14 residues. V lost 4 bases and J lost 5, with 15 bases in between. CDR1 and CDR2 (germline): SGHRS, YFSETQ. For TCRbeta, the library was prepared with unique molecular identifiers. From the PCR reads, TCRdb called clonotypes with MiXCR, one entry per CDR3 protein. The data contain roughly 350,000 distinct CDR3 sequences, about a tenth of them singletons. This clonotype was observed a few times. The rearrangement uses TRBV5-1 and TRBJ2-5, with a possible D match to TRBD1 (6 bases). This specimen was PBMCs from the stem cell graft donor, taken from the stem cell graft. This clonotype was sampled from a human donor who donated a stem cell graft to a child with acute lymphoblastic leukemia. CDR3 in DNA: TGCGCCAGCAGCCAACAGGGCATGAAGGAGACCCAGTACTTC. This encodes CASSQQGMKETQYF.